The 10 T cell receptor beta chains below come from one sample, sequenced in a study of cytomegalovirus exposure and HLA in healthy donors. Data came from immunoSEQ multiplex PCR; TCRdb stores just in-frame clones and leaves some out. The data contain 100,000 to 150,000 clones, 85% to 90% of them seen just once; the ten biggest clones take up approximately 1.1%. The specimen was PBMCs. The receptors derive from a woman under 30 in good health and CMV-seronegative.

This chain uses TRBV27 with TRBJ2-3, with D unclear. V was shortened by 2 bases and J by 5 bases, with 2 bases between the two germline ends. This CDR3 is 11 amino acids long. CDR1 MNHEY and CDR2 SMNVEV come from the germline V gene (reference sequence). The CDR3 region is CASSLQDTQYF. The CDR3 DNA sequence: TGTGCCAGCAGTTTACAAGATACGCAGTATTTT.

The chain links TRBV4-3 to TRBJ1-5; no reliable D call. CDR1 is LGHNA, CDR2 YSLEER, per germline. V dropped 0 bases and J dropped 4 bases, with 7 bases sitting between them. The CDR3 consists of 14 residues. CDR3 bases: TGCGCCAGCAGCCAAGATCTACTGAATCAGCCCCAGCATTTT. It encodes CASSQDLLNQPQHF.

This chain joins TRBV19 and TRBJ1-5; a weak D match, TRBD1 (5 bases). The CDR3 contains 13 residues. V was pared by 6 bases and J by 7 bases, with 13 bases between. Per the germline V gene, CDR1 is LNHDA and CDR2 is SQIVND (reference sequence). This chain's CDR3 is CASSQGTNQPQHF. CDR3 nucleotides: TGTGCCAGTAGCCAGGGAACTAACCAGCCCCAGCATTTT.

The rearrangement joins TRBV18 to TRBJ1-1; possible D gene TRBD1, 6 bases. The V and J ends lost 3 bases and 2 bases respectively, with 19 bases between them. Germline-derived CDR1 and CDR2 are KGHSH and LQKENI. The CDR3 runs 17 residues. The CDR3 reads CASSPRTARSGNTEAFF. The CDR3 DNA is TGTGCCAGCTCACCTCGGACAGCACGATCGGGTAACACTGAAGCTTTCTTT.

The table lists this clone with a count of one. The chain employs TRBV28 and TRBJ1-1; no clear D. This CDR3 is 14 amino acids long. V was cut by 1 base and J by 4 bases, with 10 bases left in between. Germline CDR1 MDHEN, CDR2 SYDVKM. CDR3 in amino acids: CASSLSSRGTEAFF. The CDR3 nucleotides read TGTGCCAGCAGTTTATCGTCCCGGGGCACTGAAGCTTTCTTT.

The chain joins TRBV6-6 to TRBJ2-6, with a weak D call TRBD1 (6 bases). V was pared by 5 bases and J by 2 bases, with 10 bases between. The CDR3 spans 15 residues. Germline V CDR1 and CDR2: MNHNY, SVGAGI (reference sequence). The DNA of the CDR3 is TGTGCCAGCAGTGACCCAGGGGCTGGGGCCAACGTCCTGACTTTC. This encodes CASSDPGAGANVLTF.

The rearrangement links TRBV28 to TRBJ1-4; no clear D. The CDR3 covers 14 residues. The germline V gene has CDR1 MDHEN and CDR2 SYDVKM. Trimming pared 6 bases from V and 2 bases from J, leaving 10 bases between. DNA for the CDR3: TGTGCCAGCAGACCCACGGTTACTAATGAAAAACTGTTTTTT. This gives the protein CASRPTVTNEKLFF.

The chain employs TRBV6-5 and TRBJ1-1, with D possibly TRBD1 on 5 matching bases. CDR1 and CDR2 from the germline V gene are MNHEY and SVGAGI. The CDR3 contains 13 residues. V was cut by 6 bases and J by 2 bases, with 10 bases left in between. The CDR3 protein is CASRRGVNTEAFF. The CDR3, as DNA: TGTGCCAGCAGACGGGGGGTAAACACTGAAGCTTTCTTT.

The rearrangement links TRBV7-9 to TRBJ2-1; D might be TRBD1 (6 bases). The germline CDR1 and CDR2 sequences are SEHNR and FQNEAQ (reference sequence). The CDR3 has 15 amino acids. Trimming removed 3 bases at V and 1 base at J, with 10 bases between. The CDR3 nucleotides are TGTGCCAGCAGCTTGCGACAGGATTCCTACAATGAGCAGTTCTTC. Protein product: CASSLRQDSYNEQFF. The full variable domain, with the rest looked up from reference TRBV7-9 and TRBJ2-1, is DTGVSQNPRHKITKRGQNVTFRCDPISEHNRLYWYRQTLGQGPEFLTYFQNEAQLEKSRLLSDRFSAERPKGSFSTLEIQRTEQGDSAMYLCASSLRQDSYNEQFFGPGTRLTVL.

V usage is TRBV15 and J usage is TRBJ2-1; 15 bases align to TRBD2. Germline CDR1 and CDR2: LNHNV and YYDKDF (reference sequence). V trimming: 3 bases; J trimming: 4 bases; junction bases outside the gene matches: 13. The CDR3 totals 20 residues. CDR3 nucleotide sequence: TGTGCCACCAGCAGTCTCCCGGGACTAGCGGGAGGCAGGGCTTACAATGAGCAGTTCTTC. Encoded protein: CATSSLPGLAGGRAYNEQFF.